Listed below are T cell receptor beta chains from one sample, sequenced in a study of CD8 T cells in ankylosing spondylitis. TCRdb re-analysed the 5' RACE reads in MiXCR, keeping a single row per CDR3 protein. Here the sample spans a few hundred thousand distinct CDR3 sequences, 20% to 25% being singletons. Sequenced sample: blood, either unsorted or a sorted T cell fraction (not recorded which). These receptors all stem from a male donor with ankylosing spondylitis. Each CDR3 is given with its conserved first and last residue. The D gene is left open where the match is weak. Expanded clones get a size class; other rows say once, few or many, or leave the size out.

clone size	CDR3 length	V gene	J gene	D gene	CDR3 protein	CDR3 DNA
few	16	TRBV20-1	TRBJ2-2	NA	CSASPGQLANTGGLFF	TGCAGTGCTAGCCCGGGACAACTCGCGAACACCGGGGGGCTGTTTTTT
NA	22	TRBV7-2	TRBJ2-1	NA	CASSFRGARQGPSSGRTGEQFF	TGTGCCAGCAGCTTTAGGGGGGCTAGGCAGGGCCCTTCTAGCGGTCGCACAGGTGAGCAGTTCTTC
few	13	TRBV29-1	TRBJ2-1	NA	CSVAAVSYNEQFF	TGCAGCGTTGCAGCAGTCTCCTACAATGAGCAGTTCTTC
NA	15	TRBV20-1	TRBJ1-5	NA	CSATGQFNSNQPQHF	TGCAGTGCGACAGGACAGTTCAATAGCAATCAGCCCCAGCATTTT
NA	14	TRBV20-1	TRBJ1-4	TRBD1	CSATTGPDNEKLFF	TGCAGTGCCACGACAGGGCCGGATAATGAAAAACTGTTTTTT
NA	15	TRBV6-1	TRBJ2-1	NA	CASSPGSGRVNEQFF	TGTGCCAGCAGCCCCGGGAGCGGGCGCGTCAATGAGCAGTTCTTC
few	14	TRBV27	TRBJ1-1	NA	CASSPTDRNTEAFF	TGTGCCAGCAGTCCTACCGATAGGAACACTGAAGCTTTCTTT
NA	12	TRBV12-3/TRBV12-4	TRBJ1-2	NA	CASSLGYYGYTF	TGTGCCAGCAGTTTAGGGTACTATGGCTACACCTTC
few	16	TRBV21-1	TRBJ2-7	NA	CASSARAGQGTYEQYF	TGTGCCAGCAGCGCTAGAGCGGGACAGGGGACCTACGAGCAGTACTTC
NA	18	TRBV29-1	TRBJ2-3	TRBD2	CSVLTSGPSRWRTDTQYF	TGCAGCGTCCTGACTAGCGGTCCCTCCCGGTGGCGCACAGATACGCAGTATTTT
few	15	TRBV7-2	TRBJ2-3	NA	CASSLGVSYTDTQYF	TGTGCCAGCAGCTTAGGGGTCAGTTACACAGATACGCAGTATTTT
NA	12	TRBV7-2	TRBJ1-1	NA	CASSLRQSEAFF	TGTGCCAGCAGCCTCCGACAGAGTGAAGCTTTCTTT
few	14	TRBV3-1	TRBJ1-2	TRBD1	CASSPRTGHYGYTF	TGTGCCAGCAGCCCACGGACAGGGCACTATGGCTACACCTTC
once	14	TRBV12-3/TRBV12-4	TRBJ2-5	NA	CASSRGRLQETQYF	TGTGCCAGCAGTAGAGGGCGGTTACAAGAGACCCAGTACTTC
few	16	TRBV18	TRBJ1-1	NA	CASSPGARRVWTEAFF	TGTGCCAGCTCACCAGGGGCCCGGCGGGTTTGGACTGAAGCTTTCTTT
few	12	TRBV3-1	TRBJ1-2	NA	CASSSGTENYTF	TGTGCCAGCAGCTCCGGGACCGAAAACTACACCTTC
many	14	TRBV7-9	TRBJ2-7	NA	CASSLGSQPYEQYF	TGTGCCAGCAGCTTAGGGAGTCAGCCCTACGAGCAGTACTTC
few	14	TRBV10-3	TRBJ1-5	NA	CAISENGGNQPQHF	TGTGCCATCAGTGAAAACGGAGGAAATCAGCCCCAGCATTTT
NA	14	TRBV12-3/TRBV12-4	TRBJ2-3	NA	CASSLTRSTDTQYF	TGTGCCAGCAGTCTTACACGGAGCACAGATACGCAGTATTTT
NA	16	TRBV5-1	TRBJ2-1	TRBD1	CASSFGTAGTHNEQFF	TGCGCCAGCAGCTTTGGGACAGCCGGGACCCACAATGAGCAGTTCTTC
few	15	TRBV29-1	TRBJ1-2	NA	CSVELGFYGAEGYTF	TGCAGCGTTGAGTTGGGCTTTTACGGGGCAGAAGGCTACACCTTC
few	15	TRBV7-7	TRBJ2-5	NA	CASSPDRGTQETQYF	TGTGCTAGCAGCCCAGACAGAGGAACACAAGAGACCCAGTACTTC
few	15	TRBV28	TRBJ2-7	TRBD1	CASSFPGQGAYEQYF	TGTGCCAGCAGTTTCCCGGGACAGGGGGCCTACGAGCAGTACTTC
NA	12	TRBV6-5	TRBJ2-7	NA	CASMGYSYEQYF	TGTGCCAGCATGGGCTACTCCTACGAGCAGTACTTC
few	14	TRBV9	TRBJ2-7	NA	CASSAEPLSYEQYF	TGTGCCAGCAGCGCCGAACCCCTCTCCTACGAGCAGTACTTC
NA	14	TRBV29-1	TRBJ2-5	NA	CSVLPRVAGETQYF	TGCAGCGTCCTTCCCAGGGTAGCCGGGGAGACCCAGTACTTC
NA	22	TRBV2	TRBJ2-1	TRBD2	CASSEPPLQRRDYVGSYNEQFF	TGTGCCAGCAGTGAACCACCCCTCCAAAGGAGGGACTACGTGGGCTCCTACAATGAGCAGTTCTTC
few	14	TRBV5-1	TRBJ2-1	NA	CASSPGTVGSVQFF	TGCGCCAGCAGCCCAGGGACGGTCGGGTCGGTGCAGTTCTTC
NA	15	TRBV12-3/TRBV12-4	TRBJ2-7	TRBD2	CASTPGGWLSYEQYF	TGTGCCAGCACCCCGGGGGGATGGCTCTCCTACGAGCAGTACTTC
NA	13	TRBV30	TRBJ2-5	NA	CAWKRGAQETQYF	TGTGCCTGGAAACGGGGGGCCCAAGAGACCCAGTACTTC
few	18	TRBV11-1	TRBJ2-6	NA	CASSFIGGPSSGANVLTF	TGTGCCAGCAGCTTCATCGGGGGACCAAGCTCTGGGGCCAACGTCCTGACTTTC
NA	14	TRBV3-1	TRBJ1-2	NA	CASSPPAELYGYTF	TGTGCCAGCAGCCCCCCCGCGGAGCTCTATGGCTACACCTTC
NA	13	TRBV7-2	TRBJ2-7	NA	CASSLAGQNEQYF	TGTGCCAGCAGCTTAGCAGGACAGAACGAGCAGTACTTC
NA	14	TRBV29-1	TRBJ2-7	TRBD2	CSGYGGAGNYEQYF	TGCAGCGGGTACGGAGGAGCGGGGAACTACGAGCAGTACTTC
NA	14	TRBV6-1	TRBJ1-2	NA	CASTARQLNYGYTF	TGTGCCAGCACTGCCAGGCAATTAAACTATGGCTACACCTTC
NA	14	TRBV5-1	TRBJ2-1	TRBD1	CASSLAGQNNEQFF	TGCGCCAGCAGCTTGGCGGGACAGAACAATGAGCAGTTCTTC
few	13	TRBV2	TRBJ1-5	TRBD1	CASREGQNQPQHF	TGTGCCAGCAGGGAGGGACAGAATCAGCCCCAGCATTTT
NA	13	TRBV19	TRBJ2-2	NA	CASGWRNTGELFF	TGTGCCAGTGGCTGGCGGAACACCGGGGAGCTGTTTTTT
NA	13	TRBV20-1	TRBJ2-2	NA	CSAWNSGAGELFF	TGCAGTGCATGGAATTCAGGGGCCGGGGAGCTGTTTTTT
few	14	TRBV12-3/TRBV12-4	TRBJ1-1	NA	CASSFGTPNTEAFF	TGTGCCAGCAGTTTCGGGACGCCGAACACTGAAGCTTTCTTT
few	18	TRBV27	TRBJ1-5	TRBD1	CASSLLRGQARGNQPQHF	TGTGCCAGCAGCTTATTACGTGGACAGGCACGGGGCAATCAGCCCCAGCATTTT
few	15	TRBV10-1	TRBJ2-1	TRBD2	CASSELAGALSEQFF	TGCGCCAGCAGTGAACTAGCGGGAGCCTTAAGTGAGCAGTTCTTC
NA	15	TRBV10-3	TRBJ2-3	NA	CAISDWTARTDTQYF	TGTGCCATCAGTGACTGGACAGCCCGCACAGATACGCAGTATTTT
NA	15	TRBV20-1	TRBJ2-3	NA	CSAGIADPNTDTQYF	TGCAGTGCTGGAATAGCGGACCCGAACACAGATACGCAGTATTTT
NA	15	TRBV14	TRBJ2-3	NA	CASSQVLANTDTQYF	TGTGCCAGCAGCCAAGTCCTAGCGAACACAGATACGCAGTATTTT
few	13	TRBV28	TRBJ2-3	NA	CASTSNLLDTQYF	TGTGCCAGCACCTCTAACCTGTTAGATACGCAGTATTTT
few	14	TRBV5-1	TRBJ1-3	NA	CASRGQTSGNTIYF	TGCGCCAGCAGAGGGCAGACCTCTGGAAACACCATATATTTT
NA	13	TRBV5-8	TRBJ2-7	NA	CASRGSGYYEQYF	TGTGCCAGCAGGGGTAGCGGCTACTACGAGCAGTACTTC
few	12	TRBV15	TRBJ2-3	NA	CATSRDYDTQYF	TGTGCCACCAGCAGAGATTACGATACGCAGTATTTT
NA	15	TRBV27	TRBJ2-1	NA	CASRGTRSSYNEQFF	TGTGCCAGCAGAGGGACGAGGAGCTCCTACAATGAGCAGTTCTTC
NA	15	TRBV7-2	TRBJ2-1	TRBD2	CASSKTSGIMYEQFF	TGTGCCAGCAGCAAGACTAGCGGGATTATGTATGAGCAGTTCTTC
NA	17	TRBV6-1	TRBJ2-3	NA	CASSHQQLVSRTDTQYF	TGTGCCAGCAGCCACCAGCAACTAGTTTCCCGCACAGATACGCAGTATTTT
NA	12	TRBV28	TRBJ1-1	NA	CASSFPRTEAFF	TGTGCCAGCAGTTTCCCCCGGACTGAAGCTTTCTTT
NA	13	TRBV12-3/TRBV12-4	TRBJ2-2	NA	CASRLLAPGELFF	TGTGCCAGCAGACTACTAGCCCCCGGGGAGCTGTTTTTT
few	13	TRBV5-1	TRBJ1-1	NA	CASTGQSNTEAFF	TGCGCCAGCACTGGACAGAGTAACACTGAAGCTTTCTTT